This T cell receptor beta chain was recovered during a study of blood T cell repertoires in COVID-19. Looking at the study overall: Donors in the United States, Italy and Spain gave samples during acute or convalescent COVID-19. In each case, the material was cDNA or gDNA derived from T cells, B-cell-depleted T cells, or PBMCs.

In the original processing: Reference gene primer amplification gave nucleated cell count estimates. The table came from immunoSEQ multiplex PCR; TCRdb's copy has only in-frame clones and leaves some out. The V and J calls and the clone size are those of that table, but D and trimming were determined from the DNA. There are tens of thousands of clones in the sample; about nine tenths occur only once, and 20% to 25% lies in the top ten. The clonotype comes from a woman aged 45-65 years with active or convalescent COVID-19. The sequenced sample consisted of peripheral blood.

The CDR3 loop reads CATSDFRGDRGTGELFF. In DNA form, the CDR3 reads TGTGCCACCAGTGATTTCCGCGGGGACAGGGGAACCGGGGAGCTGTTTTTT. V usage is TRBV24-1 and J usage is TRBJ2-2, with 10 bases matching TRBD1. V lost 1 base to trimming and J lost 5 bases; unmatched junction nucleotides: 6. The CDR3 is made up of 17 amino acids. Germline loops: CDR1 KGHDR, CDR2 SFDVKD.